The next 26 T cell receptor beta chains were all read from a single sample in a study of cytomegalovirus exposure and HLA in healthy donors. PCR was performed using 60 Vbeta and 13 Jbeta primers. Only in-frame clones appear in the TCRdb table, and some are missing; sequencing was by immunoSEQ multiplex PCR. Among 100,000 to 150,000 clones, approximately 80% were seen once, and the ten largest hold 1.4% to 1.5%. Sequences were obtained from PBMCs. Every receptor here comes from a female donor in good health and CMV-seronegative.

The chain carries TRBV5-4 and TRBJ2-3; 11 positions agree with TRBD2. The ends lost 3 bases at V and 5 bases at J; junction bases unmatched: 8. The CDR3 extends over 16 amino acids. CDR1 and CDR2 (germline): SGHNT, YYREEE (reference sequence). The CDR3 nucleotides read TGTGCCAGCAGCTCCAAACTAGCGGGAGTTCAAGATACGCAGTATTTT. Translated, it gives CASSSKLAGVQDTQYF.

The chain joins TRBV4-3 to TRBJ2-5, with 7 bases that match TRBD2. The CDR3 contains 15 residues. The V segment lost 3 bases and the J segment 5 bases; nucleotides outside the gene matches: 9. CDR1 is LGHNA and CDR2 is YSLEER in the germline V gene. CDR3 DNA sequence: TGCGCCAGCAGCCACGGCGGGGGTGCGGGGGAGACCCAGTACTTC. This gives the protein CASSHGGGAGETQYF.

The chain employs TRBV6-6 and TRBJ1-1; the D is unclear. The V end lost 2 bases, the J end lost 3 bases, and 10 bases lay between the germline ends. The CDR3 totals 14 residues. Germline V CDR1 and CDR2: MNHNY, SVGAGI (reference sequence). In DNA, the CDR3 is TGTGCCAGCAGTTACGAGGAAGGCCACACTGAAGCTTTCTTT. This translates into CASSYEEGHTEAFF.

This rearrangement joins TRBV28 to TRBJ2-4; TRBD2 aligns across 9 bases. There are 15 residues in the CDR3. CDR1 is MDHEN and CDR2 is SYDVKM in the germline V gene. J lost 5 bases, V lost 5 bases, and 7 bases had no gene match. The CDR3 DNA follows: TGTGCCAGCAGTACTCAAGCGGGAGGTCAAAACATTCAGTACTTC. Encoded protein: CASSTQAGGQNIQYF.

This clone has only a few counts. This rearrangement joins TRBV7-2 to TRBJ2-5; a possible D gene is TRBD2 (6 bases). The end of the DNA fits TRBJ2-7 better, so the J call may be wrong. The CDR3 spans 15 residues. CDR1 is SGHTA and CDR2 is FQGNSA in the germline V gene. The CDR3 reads CASSLKGSGSYEQYF. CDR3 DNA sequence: TGTGCCAGCAGCTTAAAAGGTAGCGGATCCTACGAGCAGTACTTC.

CDR3 region: CASTPKGGQGYQPQHF. The CDR3 coding sequence is TGTGCCAGCACCCCCAAAGGGGGACAGGGATATCAGCCCCAGCATTTT. The V gene is TRBV28, the J gene TRBJ1-5; TRBD1 matches 9 bases. CDR3 length equals 16 residues. V shed 7 bases and J 5 bases; nucleotides not matched to a gene: 12. Germline-derived CDR1 and CDR2 are MDHEN and SYDVKM.

The CDR3 region is CASYGQSSGANVLTF. CDR3 sequence (DNA): TGTGCCAGCTACGGACAGTCCTCTGGGGCCAACGTCCTGACTTTC. The chain is built from TRBV2 and TRBJ2-6, with TRBD1 as a possible D gene (6 bases). CDR1 is SNHLY, CDR2 FYNNEI, per germline. Deletions cut 8 bases from V and 0 bases from J, with 11 bases between. The length of the CDR3 is 15 residues.

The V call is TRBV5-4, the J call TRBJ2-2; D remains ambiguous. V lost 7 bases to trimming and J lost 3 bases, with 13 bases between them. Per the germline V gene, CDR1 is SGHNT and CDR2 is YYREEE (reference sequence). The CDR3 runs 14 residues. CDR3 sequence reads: CASGSILDTGELFF. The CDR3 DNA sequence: TGTGCCAGCGGGTCAATCCTAGACACCGGGGAGCTGTTTTTT.

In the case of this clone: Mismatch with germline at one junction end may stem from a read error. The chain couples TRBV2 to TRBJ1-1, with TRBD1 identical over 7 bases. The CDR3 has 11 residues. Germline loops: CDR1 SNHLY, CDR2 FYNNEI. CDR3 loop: CASSEETGLVF. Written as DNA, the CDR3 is TGTGCCAGCAGTGAGGAGACAGGGTTGGTCTTT.

The CDR3 DNA reads as TGTGCCAGCAGCGTCGGGGTGAATAGCAATCAGCCCCAGCATTTT. Its protein is CASSVGVNSNQPQHF. The chain couples TRBV9 to TRBJ1-5; D not resolved. CDR3 length equals 15 residues. V was shortened by 2 bases and J by 0 bases, with 9 bases between the two germline ends. Germline CDR1 SGDLS, CDR2 YYNGEE.

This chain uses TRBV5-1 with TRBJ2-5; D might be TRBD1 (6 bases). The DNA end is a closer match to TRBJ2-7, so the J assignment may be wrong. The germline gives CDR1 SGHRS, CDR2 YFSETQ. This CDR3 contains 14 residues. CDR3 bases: TGCGCCAGCAGCTCGTCGGCAGGGGTTAACGAGCAGTACTTC. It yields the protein CASSSSAGVNEQYF.

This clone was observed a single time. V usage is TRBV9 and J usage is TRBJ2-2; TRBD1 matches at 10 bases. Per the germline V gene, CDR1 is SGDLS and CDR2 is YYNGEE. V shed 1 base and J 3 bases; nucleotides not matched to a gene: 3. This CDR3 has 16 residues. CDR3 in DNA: TGTGCCAGCAGCGTATGGGGGACAGGGGACACCGGGGAGCTGTTTTTT. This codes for CASSVWGTGDTGELFF.

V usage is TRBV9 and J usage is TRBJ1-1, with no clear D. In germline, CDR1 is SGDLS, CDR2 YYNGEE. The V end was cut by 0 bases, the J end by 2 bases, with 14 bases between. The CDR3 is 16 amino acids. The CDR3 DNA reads TGTGCCAGCAGCGTAGACTACGGCCGAGGAAACACTGAAGCTTTCTTT. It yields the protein CASSVDYGRGNTEAFF.

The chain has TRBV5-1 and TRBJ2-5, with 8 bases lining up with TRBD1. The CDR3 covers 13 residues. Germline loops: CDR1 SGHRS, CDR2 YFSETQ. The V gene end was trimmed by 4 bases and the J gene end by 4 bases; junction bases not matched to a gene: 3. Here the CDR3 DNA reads TGCGCCAGCAGCACCGGACAGGGAGAGACCCAGTACTTC. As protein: CASSTGQGETQYF.

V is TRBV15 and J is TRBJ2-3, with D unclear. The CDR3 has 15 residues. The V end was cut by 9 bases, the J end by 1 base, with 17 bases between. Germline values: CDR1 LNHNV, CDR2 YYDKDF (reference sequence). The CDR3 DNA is TGTGCCACAGCGAGAGGCACTATCGGCACAGATACGCAGTATTTT. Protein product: CATARGTIGTDTQYF. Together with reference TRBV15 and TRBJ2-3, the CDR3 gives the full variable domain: DAMVIQNPRYQVTQFGKPVTLSCSQTLNHNVMYWYQQKSSQAPKLLFHYYDKDFNNEADTPDNFQSRRPNTSFCFLDIRSPGLGDTAMYLCATARGTIGTDTQYFGPGTRLTVL.

DNA for the CDR3: TGTGCCATCAGTGATAGCGGGCCCGTCAATGAGCAGTTCTTC. It yields the protein CAISDSGPVNEQFF. This chain connects TRBV10-3 to TRBJ2-1, with TRBD2 matching over 7 bases. The trim removed 3 bases at V and 6 bases at J, leaving 5 bases unmatched. The germline CDR1 and CDR2 sequences are ENHRY and SYGVKD. The CDR3 extends over 14 amino acids.

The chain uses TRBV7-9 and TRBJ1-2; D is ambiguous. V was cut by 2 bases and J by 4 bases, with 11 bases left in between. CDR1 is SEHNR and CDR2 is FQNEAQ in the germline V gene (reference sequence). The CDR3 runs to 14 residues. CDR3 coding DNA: TGTGCCAGCAGCTTACTTACCGAGATCTATGGCTACACCTTC. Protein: CASSLLTEIYGYTF.

CDR3: CASSVLPSSYNEQFF. The CDR3 DNA reads as TGTGCCAGCAGCGTACTTCCCAGCTCCTACAATGAGCAGTTCTTC. This chain links TRBV9 with TRBJ2-1, with no clear D. CDR3 length equals 15 residues. V lost 1 base and J 0 bases, leaving 8 bases between the germline ends. Germline CDR1 is SGDLS and CDR2 is YYNGEE.

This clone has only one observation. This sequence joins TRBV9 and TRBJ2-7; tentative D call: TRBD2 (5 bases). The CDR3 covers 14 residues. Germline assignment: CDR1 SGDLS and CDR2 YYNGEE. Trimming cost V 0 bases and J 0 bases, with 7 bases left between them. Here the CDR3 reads CASSVVGSSYEQYF. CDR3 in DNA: TGTGCCAGCAGCGTAGTAGGGAGCTCCTACGAGCAGTACTTC.

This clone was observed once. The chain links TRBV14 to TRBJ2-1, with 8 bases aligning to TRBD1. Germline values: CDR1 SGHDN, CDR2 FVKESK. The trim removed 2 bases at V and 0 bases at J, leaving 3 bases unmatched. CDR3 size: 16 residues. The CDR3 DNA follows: TGTGCCAGCAGCCAACACACAGGGGGCTCCTACAATGAGCAGTTCTTC. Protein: CASSQHTGGSYNEQFF. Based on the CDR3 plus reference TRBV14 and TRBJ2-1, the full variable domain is EAGVTQFPSHSVIEKGQTVTLRCDPISGHDNLYWYRRVMGKEIKFLLHFVKESKQDESGMPNNRFLAERTGGTYSTLKVQPAELEDSGVYFCASSQHTGGSYNEQFFGPGTRLTVL.

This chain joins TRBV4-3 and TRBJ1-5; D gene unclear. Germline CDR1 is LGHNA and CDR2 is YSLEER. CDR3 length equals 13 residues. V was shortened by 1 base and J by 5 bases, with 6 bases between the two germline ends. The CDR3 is CASSQGEDQPQHF. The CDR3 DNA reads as TGCGCCAGCAGCCAAGGGGAGGATCAGCCCCAGCATTTT.

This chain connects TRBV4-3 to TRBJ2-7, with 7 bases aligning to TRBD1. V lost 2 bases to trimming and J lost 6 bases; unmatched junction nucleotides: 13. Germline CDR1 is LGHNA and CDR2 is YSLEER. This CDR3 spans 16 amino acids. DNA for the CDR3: TGCGCCAGCAGCCAACAAATCCGACAGGGCGCCGGCGAGCAGTACTTC. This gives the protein CASSQQIRQGAGEQYF.

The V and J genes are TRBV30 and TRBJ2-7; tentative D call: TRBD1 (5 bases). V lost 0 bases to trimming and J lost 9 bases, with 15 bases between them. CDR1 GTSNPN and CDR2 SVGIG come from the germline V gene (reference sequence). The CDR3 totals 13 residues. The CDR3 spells CAWSVWSGWGQYF. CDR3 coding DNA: TGTGCCTGGAGTGTATGGTCAGGGTGGGGGCAGTACTTC. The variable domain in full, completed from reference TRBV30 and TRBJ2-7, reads SQTIHQWPATLVQPVGSPLSLECTVEGTSNPNLYWYRQAAGRGLQLLFYSVGIGQISSEVPQNLSASRPQDRQFILSSKKLLLSDSGFYLCAWSVWSGWGQYFGPGTRLTVT.

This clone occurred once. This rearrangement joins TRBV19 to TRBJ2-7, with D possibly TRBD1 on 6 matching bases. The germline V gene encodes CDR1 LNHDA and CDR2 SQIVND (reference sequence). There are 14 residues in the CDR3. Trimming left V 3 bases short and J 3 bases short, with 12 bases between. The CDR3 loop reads CASSIIAGDYEQYF. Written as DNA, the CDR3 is TGTGCCAGTAGTATCATCGCAGGGGACTACGAGCAGTACTTC.

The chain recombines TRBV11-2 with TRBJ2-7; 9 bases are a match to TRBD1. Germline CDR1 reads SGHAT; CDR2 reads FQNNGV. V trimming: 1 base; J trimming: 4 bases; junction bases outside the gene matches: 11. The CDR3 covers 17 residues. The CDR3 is CASSLVKGDRVLYEQYF. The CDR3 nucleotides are TGTGCCAGCAGCTTAGTCAAAGGGGACAGGGTCCTATACGAGCAGTACTTC.

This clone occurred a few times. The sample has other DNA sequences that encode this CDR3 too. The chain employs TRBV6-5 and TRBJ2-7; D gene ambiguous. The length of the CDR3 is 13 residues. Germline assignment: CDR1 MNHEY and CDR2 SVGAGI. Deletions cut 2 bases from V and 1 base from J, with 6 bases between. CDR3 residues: CASSYGGSYEQYF. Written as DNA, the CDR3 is TGTGCCAGCAGTTACGGCGGATCCTACGAGCAGTACTTC.